The T cell receptor (beta chain) under discussion was sequenced for a study of CD8 T cells in Susac syndrome. Random hexamers were used to reverse transcribe an amount of about 0.45 to 1 ug RNA. TCRdb recomputed calls from the immunoSEQ multiplex PCR reads with MiXCR, one row per CDR3 protein. The data hold 140,000 or so distinct CDR3 sequences, with approximately 96% observed a single time. The germline V and J ends were trimmed by 9 bases and 1 base, with 16 bases remaining between them. This CDR3 region has 15 residues. The germline V gene encodes CDR1 KGHDR and CDR2 SFDVKD. The chain carries TRBV24-1 and TRBJ2-3; possible D gene TRBD1, 6 bases. The sample taken for sequencing was CD4+ T cells from PBMCs. The sequence was obtained from a human donor with multiple sclerosis. CDR3 sequence: CATAAGGAGTDTQYF. The CDR3 DNA reads TGTGCCACCGCTGCTGGGGGCGCAGGCACAGATACGCAGTATTTT.